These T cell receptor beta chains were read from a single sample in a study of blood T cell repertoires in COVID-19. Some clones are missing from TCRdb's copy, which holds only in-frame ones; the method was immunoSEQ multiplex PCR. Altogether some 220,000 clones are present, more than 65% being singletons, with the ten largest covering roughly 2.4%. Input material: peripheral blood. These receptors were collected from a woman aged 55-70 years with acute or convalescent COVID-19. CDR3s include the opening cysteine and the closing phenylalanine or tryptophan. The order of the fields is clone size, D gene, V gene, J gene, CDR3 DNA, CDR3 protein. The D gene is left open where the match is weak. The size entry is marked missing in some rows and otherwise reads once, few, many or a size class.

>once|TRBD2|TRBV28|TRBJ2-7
TGTGCCAGCAGTTATACTAGCGGGACGGGATACGAGCAGTACTTC
CASSYTSGTGYEQYF
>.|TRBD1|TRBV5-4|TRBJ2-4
TGTGCCAGCAGCTTTGACAGGGGCTCCCAAAACATTCAGTACTTC
CASSFDRGSQNIQYF
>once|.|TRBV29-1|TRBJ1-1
TGCAGCGTTGAAGTGGCCAATATGAACACTGAAGCTTTCTTT
CSVEVANMNTEAFF
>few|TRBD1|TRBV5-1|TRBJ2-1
TGCGCCAGCAGCTTGGACGCCCCGGGACAGGGGAATGAGCAGTTCTTC
CASSLDAPGQGNEQFF
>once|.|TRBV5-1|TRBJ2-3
TGCGCCAGCAGCTTGGATTTCATTACGCAGTATTTT
CASSLDFITQYF
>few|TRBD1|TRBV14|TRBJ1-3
TGTGCCAGCAGCCCCCCCAGGGGGGTTAGCTCTGGAAACACCATATATTTT
CASSPPRGVSSGNTIYF
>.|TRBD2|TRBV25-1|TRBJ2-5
TGTGCCAGCAGTGAGGGACTAGCGGAACAAGAGACCCAGTACTTC
CASSEGLAEQETQYF
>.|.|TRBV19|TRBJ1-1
TGTGCCAGTAGGAAGATGACAGAGAACACTGAAGCTTTCTTT
CASRKMTENTEAFF
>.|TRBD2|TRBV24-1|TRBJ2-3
TGTGCCACCAGAGGACTAGGAACAGATACGCAGTATTTT
CATRGLGTDTQYF
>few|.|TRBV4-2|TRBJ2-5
TGTGCCAGCAGCCAAGAGGTAGTATCAGAGACCCAGTACTTC
CASSQEVVSETQYF
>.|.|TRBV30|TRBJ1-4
TGTGCCTGGAGACCAGGGAACGAAAAACTGTTTTTT
CAWRPGNEKLFF
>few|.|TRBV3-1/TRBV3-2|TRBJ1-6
TGTGCCAGCAGCGCGACTATTGGTTCACCCCTCCACTTT
CASSATIGSPLHF
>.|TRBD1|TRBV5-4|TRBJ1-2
TGTGCCAGCAGTCTGGACAGGGGGTGGAATGGCTACACCTTC
CASSLDRGWNGYTF
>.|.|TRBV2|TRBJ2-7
TGTGCCAGCATGTCTGAGGGTATGGGCGAGCAGTACTTC
CASMSEGMGEQYF
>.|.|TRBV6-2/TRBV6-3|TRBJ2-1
TGTGCCAGCAGTGACTATTCCCAGGGAATCTACAATGAGCAGTTCTTC
CASSDYSQGIYNEQFF
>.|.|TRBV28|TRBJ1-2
TGTGCCAGCAGTTCAACAGCTTATGGCTACACCTTC
CASSSTAYGYTF
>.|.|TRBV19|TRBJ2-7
TGTGCCAGTAGTACATCAGGTTCCTACGAGCAGTACTTC
CASSTSGSYEQYF
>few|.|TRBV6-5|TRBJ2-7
TGTGCCAGCAGACCCCAGGGACAAGTCGCCTACGAGCAGTACTTC
CASRPQGQVAYEQYF
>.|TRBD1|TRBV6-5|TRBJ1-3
TGTGCCAGCAGGAGACTACAGGGGAACACCATATATTTT
CASRRLQGNTIYF
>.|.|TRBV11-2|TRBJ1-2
TGTGCCAGCAGCTTAAAATGGGGGCGAGGCTATGGCTACACCTTC
CASSLKWGRGYGYTF
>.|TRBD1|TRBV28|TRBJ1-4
TGTGCCAGCAGTTCCGCAGTACAGGGGCCGGGGGAAAAACTGTTTTTT
CASSSAVQGPGEKLFF
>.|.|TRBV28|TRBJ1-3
TGTGCCAGCAGCCGGGGGGGGAACTCTGGAAACACCATATATTTT
CASSRGGNSGNTIYF
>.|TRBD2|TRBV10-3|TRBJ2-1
TGTGCCATCAGTGAGAGTCTTAGCGGGGGGGTATCCTACAATGAGCAGTTCTTC
CAISESLSGGVSYNEQFF
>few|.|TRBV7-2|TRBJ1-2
TGTGCCAGCAGCTTAGCCCCAAACTATGGCTACACCTTC
CASSLAPNYGYTF
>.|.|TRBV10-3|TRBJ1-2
TGTGCCATCAGTGACACAGGGCCCGATGGCTACACCTTC
CAISDTGPDGYTF
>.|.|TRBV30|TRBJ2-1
TGTGCCTGGAGTATTCTATCCTCAGGGTCGCCTGAGCAGTTCTTC
CAWSILSSGSPEQFF
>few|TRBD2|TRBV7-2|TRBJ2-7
TGTGCCAGCAGCTTTCTAGCGGGGGACTACGAGCAGTACTTC
CASSFLAGDYEQYF
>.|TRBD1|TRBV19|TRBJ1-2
TGTGCCAGTAGTGGACAGGGCCCTAACTATGGCTACACCTTC
CASSGQGPNYGYTF
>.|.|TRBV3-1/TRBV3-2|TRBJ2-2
TGTGCCAGCAGCCAAGAATCCAGGCCCGCCGGGGAGCTGTTTTTT
CASSQESRPAGELFF
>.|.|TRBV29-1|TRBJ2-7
TGCAGCGTTGGTTCGGGGATGGGTGTCGGATACGAGCAGTACTTC
CSVGSGMGVGYEQYF
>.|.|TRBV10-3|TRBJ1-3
TGTGCCATCAGTGATAGTAGACAGGGAAACACCATATATTTT
CAISDSRQGNTIYF
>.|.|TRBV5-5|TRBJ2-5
TGTGCCAGCAGCTCGCGACAGGGAGGAGAGACCCAGTACTTC
CASSSRQGGETQYF
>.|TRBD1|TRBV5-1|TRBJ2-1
TGCGCCAGCAGTATACAGGGGTTCAGTGAGCAGTTCTTC
CASSIQGFSEQFF
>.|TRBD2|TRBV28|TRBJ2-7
TGTGCCAGCAGTTTATGGTCATCTAGCGGAGCCTACGAGCAGTACTTC
CASSLWSSSGAYEQYF
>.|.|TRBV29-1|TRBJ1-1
TGCAGCGGCCTCACGAGCACTGAAGCTTTCTTT
CSGLTSTEAFF
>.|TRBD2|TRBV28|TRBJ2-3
TGTGCCAGCATTAGCGGGGGGGCCCGGTTCTCTAGCACAGATACGCAGTATTTT
CASISGGARFSSTDTQYF
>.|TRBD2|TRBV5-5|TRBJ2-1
TGTGCCAGCAGCTTGAGGGGCGGGGGGATCTACAATGAGCAGTTCTTC
CASSLRGGGIYNEQFF
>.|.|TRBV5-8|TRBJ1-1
TGTGCCAGCAGCTCAAACAGGGTTGGGGTGACTGAAGCTTTCTTT
CASSSNRVGVTEAFF
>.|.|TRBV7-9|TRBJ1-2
TGTGCCAGCAGCTTAGTGGAGGGAGAGGGTGGCTACACCTTC
CASSLVEGEGGYTF
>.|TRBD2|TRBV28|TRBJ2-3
TGTGCCAGCAGTCCCACCGGGGGTAGCGGGGGGGGTGGCGATACGCAGTATTTT
CASSPTGGSGGGGDTQYF
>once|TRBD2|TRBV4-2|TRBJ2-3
TGTGCCAGCAGCCAAGAAGCGGGACTAGCGGGGGGGCCAGATACGCAGTATTTT
CASSQEAGLAGGPDTQYF
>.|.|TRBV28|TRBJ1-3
TGTGCCAGCAGCATTGCCATTACGGGGGGAAACACCATATATTTT
CASSIAITGGNTIYF
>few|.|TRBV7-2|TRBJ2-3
TGTGCCAGCAGCCTTGGTGGGTCACAGAGGGCGCAGTATTTT
CASSLGGSQRAQYF
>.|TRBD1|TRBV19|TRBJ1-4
TGTGCCAGTACCCCGGGACAGTTTAATGAAAAACTGTTTTTT
CASTPGQFNEKLFF
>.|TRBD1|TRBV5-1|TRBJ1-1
TGCGCCAGCAGCCGGAGTACAGGGGAAGCTGAAGCTTTCTTT
CASSRSTGEAEAFF
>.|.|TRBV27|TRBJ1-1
TGTGCCAGCAGCCCTCAGGGCCGAGGGAACACTGAAGCTTTCTTT
CASSPQGRGNTEAFF
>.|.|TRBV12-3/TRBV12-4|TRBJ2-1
TGTGCCAGCAGTTTTGGCCTAGTGGGTGAGCAGTTCTTC
CASSFGLVGEQFF
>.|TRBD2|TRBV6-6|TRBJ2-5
TGTGCCACCGGACTAGCGGGGGGTCCTATAGAGACCCAGTACTTC
CATGLAGGPIETQYF
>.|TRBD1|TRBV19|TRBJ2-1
TGTGCCAGTAGTATGCCCCTGTACGACCGGGACAGGGGAAATGAGCAGTTCTTC
CASSMPLYDRDRGNEQFF
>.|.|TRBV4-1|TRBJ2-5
TGCGCCAGCAGCCGAGAGACAAGGCAAGAGACCCAGTACTTC
CASSRETRQETQYF
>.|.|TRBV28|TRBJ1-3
TGTGCCAGCAGTTCGCCCTTGGGGGCCGGAAACACCATATATTTT
CASSSPLGAGNTIYF
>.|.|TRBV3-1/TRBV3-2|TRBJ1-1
TGTGCCAGCAGCCGAGCGAGTCCGAGTGGCGGCACTGAAGCTTTCTTT
CASSRASPSGGTEAFF
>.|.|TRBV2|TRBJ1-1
TGTGCCAGCAACCTCGACACCAGGGTGGGCACTGAAGCTTTCTTT
CASNLDTRVGTEAFF
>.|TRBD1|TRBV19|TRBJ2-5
TGTGCCAGTAGTACCGGACAGGGTGCTTCAGAGACCCAGTACTTC
CASSTGQGASETQYF
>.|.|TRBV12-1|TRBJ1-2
TGTGCCAGCAGCTTTGTGAGCCGAGTGACTAACTATGGCTACACCTTC
CASSFVSRVTNYGYTF
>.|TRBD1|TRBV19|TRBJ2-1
TGTGCCAGTAGGGGGGACAGGGGGTACGATGAGCAGTTCTTC
CASRGDRGYDEQFF